This TCR beta chain was found in a study of OX40 agonist ivuxolimab in advanced cancers. Study-wide background: Participants could have had prior anti-PD-1, anti-PD-L1 or anti-CTLA-4 therapy, and 40% had some.

Findings of the study overall: Expanded clones belonging to CD8+ T cells outnumbered, on average, those of CD4+. Among the lowest peripheral clonal expansion occurred in 0.1-3.0 mg/kg partial responders. Dose levels from 0.1 to 3.0 mg/kg saw CD4+ and CD8+ blood T cells expand clonally by week 6.

Per germline, CDR1 KGHSH and CDR2 LQKENI. The CDR3 totals 14 residues. Trimming removed 3 bases at V and 9 bases at J, with 15 bases between. About this clone: Its specificity is not known.

Assay: immunoSEQ multiplex PCR; the TCRdb copy retains only in-frame clones and omits some. The sample contains 30,000 to 35,000 clones, more than 70% of which appear only once. This specimen was CD4+ or CD8+ T cells sorted from blood, taken in a trial of the OX40 agonist ivuxolimab. The receptor was derived from an adult with an advanced solid tumor such as melanoma, head and neck, liver or kidney cancer. The chain combines TRBV18 with TRBJ2-1; D uncertain. DNA for the CDR3: TGTGCCAGCTCACCGAAAAATATAGGTGTTGAGCAGTTCTTC. Its protein is CASSPKNIGVEQFF.